The present T cell receptor (beta chain) was sequenced within a study of blood T cell repertoires in COVID-19. Study as a whole: Whether acute or convalescent, the COVID-19 samples came from the United States, Italy and Spain. PBMCs, B-cell-depleted T cells, or T cells provided the cDNA or gDNA that made up the material.

This CDR3 region has 14 residues. CDR1 is LNHDA and CDR2 is SQIVND in the germline V gene (reference sequence). V lost 10 bases and J lost 1; bases outside the gene matches: 5. In the study's own analysis: Nucleated cell number was recorded as an estimate derived from reference gene primer amplification. Generated by immunoSEQ multiplex PCR, the TCRdb table keeps only in-frame clones and is missing some. The DNA was the basis for D and trimming; V, J and clone size are from that table. The table records 90,000 to 130,000 clones, 75% to 85% of them present only once. Sample: peripheral blood. The clonotype was recovered from a woman aged 60-70 years with acute or convalescent COVID-19. The V gene is TRBV19, the J gene TRBJ2-2; 8 bases line up with TRBD1. In DNA form, the CDR3 reads TGTGCCATCTCAACAGGGGGGAACACCGGGGAGCTGTTTTTT. It encodes CAISTGGNTGELFF. Together with reference TRBV19 and TRBJ2-2, the CDR3 gives the full variable domain: DGGITQSPKYLFRKEGQNVTLSCEQNLNHDAMYWYRQDPGQGLRLIYYSQIVNDFQKGDIAEGYSVSREKKESFPLTVTSAQKNPTAFYLCAISTGGNTGELFFGEGSRLTVL.